This TCR beta chain derives from a study of breast tumors, draining lymph nodes, adjacent tissues (dated by TCRdb to the mid-2010s). Study-level background: Breast cancer patients provided tumor, adjacent nontumor tissue and axillary lymph nodes, and the study compared the TCR beta repertoires across these three sources. The study was designed to assess the relationships and possible T-cell exchange between tumor, surrounding tissue and draining lymph node repertoires in human breast cancer. Points the paper makes about the study in general: Tumors showed preferential V and J gene usage, and their T-cell repertoire diversity fell below that of lymph nodes yet above that of nontumor tissue. Tumor and nontumor tissue repertoires were found to be significantly more similar in luminal-like than in basal-like breast cancer. The conclusion that tumor T cells originate in lymph nodes was framed as consistent with a hypothesis rather than directly demonstrated. The data were judged consistent with most tumor T cells deriving from the lymph node and then expanding within tumor tissue.

This clonotype was picked up many times. Its antigen has not been determined. No qualities accompany the bases; no much larger clone lies one base away. Instrument on record: Illumina HiSeq 2000. Multiplex PCR amplification was used to build the TCR beta chain libraries. The amplified TCR beta chain products were analyzed by high-throughput sequencing. TCRdb reran the public reads through fastp at Q25 and MiXCR, keeping productive beta chains. Merged by CDR3 protein, the rows form single entries marked with the most common genes and DNA. The sample has about 180,000 distinct CDR3 sequences on record, around a third of them singletons. Clones ranked in the top ten supply roughly 4.3% of the sample. Lymph node samples came from the axillary draining lymph nodes of breast cancer patients. The material sequenced was axillary lymph node tissue. The sequence was obtained from a female donor with breast cancer. Some clones in this sample may be carry-over from other donors' samples.

The nucleotides are TGTGCCAGCAGCTTGGGACTAGCGAGCTACGAGCAGTACTTC. Translated, this gives CASSLGLASYEQYF. The chain is encoded by TRBV5-8 joined to TRBJ2-7, and 8 junction bases match TRBD2. CDR1 and CDR2 are drawn from the germline V gene: SGHTS, YDEGEE. The CDR3 covers 14 residues, taking in both the cysteine and the phenylalanine. The only DNA kept is the CDR3, 42 bases in frame from the first base. For this chain, trimming is 0 bases at the V end and 3 bases at the J end, and the number of junction bases without a gene match is 2.